The sequence of this T cell receptor (beta chain) was determined in a study of CD8 T cells in ankylosing spondylitis listed by TCRdb under 2017. As for the study more broadly: The study set out to find disease-linked TCR variants by profiling T cell receptor beta repertoires in ankylosing spondylitis patients and healthy donors. Peripheral blood was sampled, and synovial fluid was also collected from ankylosing spondylitis patients. The full study cohort was made up of about 25 ankylosing spondylitis patients and about a hundred healthy donors.

About this clonotype: Its antigen is unknown. No much larger clone exists at a distance of one base, and base qualities are not known.

TCRdb shows the sequencer as Illumina HiSeq 2500. Quantitative 5'-RACE with molecular barcodes was the method used to prepare the TCR beta libraries. The authors' analysis ran thus. To identify disease-linked TCR variants, a new computational method was used, one built on a probabilistic model of VDJ rearrangement. TCRdb itself trimmed the public reads at Q25 with fastp, ran MiXCR and retained productive beta chains. CDR3 protein duplicates are merged, each entry listing the most common genes and DNA. These V and J calls originate from TCRdb's pipeline instead of the authors' own analysis. In this sample the table shows 250,000 to 350,000 distinct CDR3 sequences, roughly 20% of which occur a single time. The top ten clones comprise roughly 7.4% of the sample. V is pared back by 10 bases and J by 0 bases, with 23 bases lying between the germline termini. Taken from the germline V gene, the CDR1 and CDR2 loops are ENHRY and SYGVKD. The CDR3 numbers 17 residues from cysteine through phenylalanine. The kept DNA is CDR3 alone, 51 bases in frame from the first base.

Points the paper makes about the study in general: A TCR beta motif of 8 or 9 highly homologous amino acid variants appeared characteristic of blood from ankylosing spondylitis patients. Some motif variants were previously reported in synovial fluid and blood of reactive arthritis patients, suggesting common disease-initiation mechanisms. The disease-linked clones showed a CD8+ phenotype and occurred at relatively low frequencies in peripheral blood. The disease-linked clones were reported to be significantly enriched in matched synovial fluid samples from ankylosing spondylitis patients.

The TCR sequence derives from a male donor with ankylosing spondylitis or in good health (not recorded which). Sequenced sample: blood, either unsorted or a sorted T cell fraction (not recorded which). The V and J genes are TRBV10-3 and TRBJ2-3, with a tentative D gene TRBD1 over 6 matching bases. The DNA sequence follows: TGTGCCACCGCCGGAGGCAGGGGTATCTCTAGCACAGATACGCAGTATTTT. This yields the protein CATAGGRGISSTDTQYF.